This T cell receptor beta chain was sequenced during a study of long-term antiretroviral therapy in people with HIV. Study results and caveats: Older ART regimens were possibly in use when the blood was collected between the mid-2000s and the late 2010s.

Trimming took off 1 base at V and 0 bases at J, with 7 bases between the two ends. Looked up from germline, CDR1 is MDHEN and CDR2 is SYDVKM. The CDR3 totals 16 residues. immunoSEQ v3.0 was run at survey level. Clones were sequenced by immunoSEQ multiplex PCR, and TCRdb holds only the in-frame ones, with some missing. This sample carries 27,000 or so clones, 80% to 90% of them seen once, and the ten largest clones take approximately 15%. Points on this clone: Its target is unknown.

Participants living with HIV all received treatment in the United States. The source of this sequence is a man aged 50-59 years with HIV. Here the sequenced sample was unsorted PBMCs, taken 1.2 years after starting antiretroviral therapy. This rearrangement joins TRBV28 to TRBJ1-6, with TRBD1 as a possible D gene (5 bases). The CDR3 region has the DNA TGTGCCAGCAGTTTATACGGGACCTCCTATAATTCACCCCTCCACTTT. Translating it yields CASSLYGTSYNSPLHF.